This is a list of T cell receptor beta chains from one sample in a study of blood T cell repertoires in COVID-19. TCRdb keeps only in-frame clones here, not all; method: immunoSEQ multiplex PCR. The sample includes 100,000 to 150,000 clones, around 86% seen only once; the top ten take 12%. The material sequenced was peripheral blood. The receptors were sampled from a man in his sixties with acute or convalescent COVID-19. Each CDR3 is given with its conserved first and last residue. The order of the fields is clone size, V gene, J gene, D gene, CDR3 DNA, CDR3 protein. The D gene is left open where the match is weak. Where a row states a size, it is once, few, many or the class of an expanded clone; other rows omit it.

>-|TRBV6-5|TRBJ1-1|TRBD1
TGTGCCAGCAAGATAGACAGGGCGGCCACTGAAGCTTTCTTT
CASKIDRAATEAFF
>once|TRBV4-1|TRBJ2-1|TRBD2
TGCGCCAGCAGCCAAACTAGCGGCTACAATGAGCAGTTCTTC
CASSQTSGYNEQFF
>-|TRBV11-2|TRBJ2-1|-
TGTGCCAGCAGCTTAGATTCTAGGGGTGGCTCCTACAATGAGCAGTTCTTC
CASSLDSRGGSYNEQFF
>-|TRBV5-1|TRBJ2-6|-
TGCGCCAGCACCCCAGCTGGGGCCAACGTCCTGACTTTC
CASTPAGANVLTF
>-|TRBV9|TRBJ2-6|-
TGTGCCAGCAGCGTAGTTCCCCATCAGGGATCTGGGGCCAACGTCCTGACTTTC
CASSVVPHQGSGANVLTF
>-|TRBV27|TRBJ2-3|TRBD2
TGTGCCAGCAGTTTGACTAGCGGGAGGGGAACAGATACGCAGTATTTT
CASSLTSGRGTDTQYF
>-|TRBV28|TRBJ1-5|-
TGTGCCAGCAGATTTGAAGCAGGGATTAGCAATCAGCCCCAGCATTTT
CASRFEAGISNQPQHF
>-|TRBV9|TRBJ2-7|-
TGTGCCAGCAGCCCCCCGGGTTCCCTTCGCGAGCAGTACTTC
CASSPPGSLREQYF
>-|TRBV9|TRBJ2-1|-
TGTGCCAGCAGCGTAGCTGCGAGCTCCTACAATGAGCAGTTCTTC
CASSVAASSYNEQFF
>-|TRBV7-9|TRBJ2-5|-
TGTGCCAGCAGCTCGCGGTCCCGCAGGGGTATCCAAGAGACCCAGTACTTC
CASSSRSRRGIQETQYF
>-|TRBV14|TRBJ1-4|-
TGTGCCAGCAGCCGAGGGTACACTAATGAAAAACTGTTTTTT
CASSRGYTNEKLFF
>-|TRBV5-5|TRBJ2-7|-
TGTGCCAGCAGCTTTCCCCCCCCCATTTCCGGCGAGCAGTACTTC
CASSFPPPISGEQYF
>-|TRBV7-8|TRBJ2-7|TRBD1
TGTGCCAGCAGCTTAGCGCACCAGGGGGCGGACGAGCAGTACTTC
CASSLAHQGADEQYF
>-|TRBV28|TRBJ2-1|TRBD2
TGTGCCAGCAACGGGGGGTTTGAGCAGTTCTTC
CASNGGFEQFF